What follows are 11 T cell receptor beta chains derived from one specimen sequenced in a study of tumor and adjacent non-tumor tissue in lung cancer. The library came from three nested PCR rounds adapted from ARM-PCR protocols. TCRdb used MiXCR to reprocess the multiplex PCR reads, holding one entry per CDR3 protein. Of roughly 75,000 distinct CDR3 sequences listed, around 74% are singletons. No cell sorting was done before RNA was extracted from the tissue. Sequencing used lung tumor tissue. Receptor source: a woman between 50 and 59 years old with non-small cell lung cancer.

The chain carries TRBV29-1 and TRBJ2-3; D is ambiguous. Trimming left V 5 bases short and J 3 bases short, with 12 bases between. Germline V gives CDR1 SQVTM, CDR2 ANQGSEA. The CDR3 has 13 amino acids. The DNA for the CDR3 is TGCAGCGTTAAGCAGGCTAGAACAGATACGCAGTATTTT. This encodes CSVKQARTDTQYF.

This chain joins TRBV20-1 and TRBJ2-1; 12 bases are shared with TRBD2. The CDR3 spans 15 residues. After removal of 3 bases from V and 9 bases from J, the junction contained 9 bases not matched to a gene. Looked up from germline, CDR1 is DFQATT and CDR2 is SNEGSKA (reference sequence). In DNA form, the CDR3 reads TGCAGTGCTAGTGATCCGACTAGCGGGAGCCGTGAGCAGTTCTTC. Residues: CSASDPTSGSREQFF.

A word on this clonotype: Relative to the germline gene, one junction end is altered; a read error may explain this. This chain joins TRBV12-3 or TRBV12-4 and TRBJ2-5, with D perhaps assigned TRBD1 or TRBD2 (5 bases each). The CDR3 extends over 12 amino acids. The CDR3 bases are TGTGCCAGCAGTTTAACCATCGGGGCCCATTACTTC. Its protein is CASSLTIGAHYF.

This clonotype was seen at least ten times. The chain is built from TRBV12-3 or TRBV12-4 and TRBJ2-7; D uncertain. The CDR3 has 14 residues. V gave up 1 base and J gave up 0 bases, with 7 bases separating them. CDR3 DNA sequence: TGTGCCAGCAGTTTAGTTTGGGACTCCTACGAGCAGTACTTC. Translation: CASSLVWDSYEQYF.

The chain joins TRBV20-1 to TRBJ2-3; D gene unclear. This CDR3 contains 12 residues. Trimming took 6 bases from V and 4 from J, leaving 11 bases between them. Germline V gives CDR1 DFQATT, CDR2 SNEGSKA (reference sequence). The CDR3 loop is CSARWMADTQYF. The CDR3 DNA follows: TGCAGTGCACGTTGGATGGCAGATACGCAGTATTTT.

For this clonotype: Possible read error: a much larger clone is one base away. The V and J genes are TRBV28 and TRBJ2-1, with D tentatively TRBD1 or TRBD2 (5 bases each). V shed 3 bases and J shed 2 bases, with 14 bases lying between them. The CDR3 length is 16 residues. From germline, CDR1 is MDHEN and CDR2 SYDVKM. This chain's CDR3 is CASSLVGTSPYNEQFF. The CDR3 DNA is TGTGCCAGCAGTTTGGTCGGGACGTCCCCCTACAATGAGCAGTTCTTC.

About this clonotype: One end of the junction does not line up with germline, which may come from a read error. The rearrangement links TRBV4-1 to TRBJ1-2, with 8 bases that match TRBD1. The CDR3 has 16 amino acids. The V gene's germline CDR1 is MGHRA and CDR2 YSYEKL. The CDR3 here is CASSPKRTGYWHGNIF. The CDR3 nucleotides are TGCGCCAGCAGCCCCAAACGGACAGGGTACTGGCATGGCAACATCTTC.

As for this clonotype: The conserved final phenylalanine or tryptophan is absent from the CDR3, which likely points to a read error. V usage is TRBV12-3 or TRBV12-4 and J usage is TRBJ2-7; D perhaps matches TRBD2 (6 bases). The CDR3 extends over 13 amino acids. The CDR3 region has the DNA TGTGCCAGTTGTTTTGGGAGGACCTACAAGCAGTACTCC. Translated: CASCFGRTYKQYS.

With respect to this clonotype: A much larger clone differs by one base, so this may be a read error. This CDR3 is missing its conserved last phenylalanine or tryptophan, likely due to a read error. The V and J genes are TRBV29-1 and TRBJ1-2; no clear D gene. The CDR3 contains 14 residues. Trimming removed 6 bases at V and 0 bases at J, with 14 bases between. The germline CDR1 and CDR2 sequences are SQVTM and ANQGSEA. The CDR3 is CSVLPLTANYGYTR. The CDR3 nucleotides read TGCAGCGTCCTCCCCCTGACGGCTAACTATGGCTACACCCGC.

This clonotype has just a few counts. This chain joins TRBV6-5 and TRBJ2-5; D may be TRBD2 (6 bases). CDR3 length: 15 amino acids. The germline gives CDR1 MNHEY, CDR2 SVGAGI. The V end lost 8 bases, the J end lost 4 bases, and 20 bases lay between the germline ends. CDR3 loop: CASGRLADSLETQYF. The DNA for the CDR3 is TGTGCCAGCGGGAGATTAGCGGACTCGCTAGAGACCCAGTACTTC.

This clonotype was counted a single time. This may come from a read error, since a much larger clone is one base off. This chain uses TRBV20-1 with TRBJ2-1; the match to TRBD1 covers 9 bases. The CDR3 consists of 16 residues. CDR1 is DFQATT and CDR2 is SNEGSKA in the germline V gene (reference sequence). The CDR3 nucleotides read TGCAATGCTAGTCAGGTTTATATGACAGGGGGGAATGAGCAGTTCTTC. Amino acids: CNASQVYMTGGNEQFF.